Below are 23 T cell receptor beta chains sequenced from a single sample in a study of blood T cell repertoires in COVID-19. Using immunoSEQ multiplex PCR, the repertoire was profiled, and TCRdb retains in-frame clones only, with some absent. The sample holds about 80,000 clones, roughly 78% seen once. Sequenced sample: peripheral blood. The receptors shown here come from a human donor in a cohort sampled during active COVID-19.

This clone was found once. This chain links TRBV3-1 (or the pseudogene TRBV3-2) with TRBJ1-1; TRBD1 matches at 7 bases. The germline gives CDR1 LGHDT, CDR2 YNNKEL (reference sequence). The CDR3 totals 13 residues. After removal of 6 bases from V and 0 bases from J, the junction contained 1 base not matched to a gene. The CDR3 is CASRDRVNTEAFF. The CDR3 nucleotides are TGTGCCAGCAGAGACAGGGTGAACACTGAAGCTTTCTTT.

V gene TRBV7-2 combines with J gene TRBJ1-2, with D possibly being TRBD1 (5 bases). V lost 4 bases to trimming and J lost 7 bases, with 19 bases between them. The CDR3 length is 15 residues. CDR1 is SGHTA and CDR2 is FQGNSA in the germline V gene. The CDR3: CASSSPDVRVIGYTF. The CDR3 DNA is TGTGCCAGCAGCTCCCCAGACGTCAGGGTTATTGGCTACACCTTC. Supplemented by reference TRBV7-2 and TRBJ1-2, the full variable domain reads GAGVSQSPSNKVTEKGKDVELRCDPISGHTALYWYRQSLGQGLEFLIYFQGNSAPDKSGLPSDRFSAERTGGSVSTLTIQRTQQEDSAVYLCASSSPDVRVIGYTFGSGTRLTVV.

This CDR3 reads CASSSRLAGATDEQYF. The CDR3 coding sequence is TGCGCCAGCAGCTCCCGACTAGCGGGGGCCACTGACGAGCAGTACTTC. V usage is TRBV5-1 and J usage is TRBJ2-7; 12 bases fit TRBD2. Germline V gives CDR1 SGHRS, CDR2 YFSETQ. The V and J ends lost 3 bases and 5 bases, in that order; junction bases with no gene match: 9. This CDR3 comprises 16 residues.

V and J are TRBV7-2 and TRBJ2-2; weak D call: TRBD1 (5 bases). This CDR3 has 16 residues. Trimming took off 5 bases at V and 4 bases at J, with 17 bases between the two ends. CDR1 SGHTA and CDR2 FQGNSA come from the germline V gene. The DNA for the CDR3 is TGTGCCAGCAGCCCAGGGCAGGTATTCACCACCGGGGAGCTGTTTTTT. The encoded protein is CASSPGQVFTTGELFF.

The chain carries TRBV3-1 (or the pseudogene TRBV3-2) and TRBJ2-1, with 7 bases matching TRBD1. The CDR3 consists of 13 residues. Per germline, CDR1 LGHDT and CDR2 YNNKEL (reference sequence). Trimming took 1 base from V and 12 from J; bases not matched to a gene: 6. The CDR3 reads CASSQAAQGRQFF. DNA of the CDR3: TGTGCCAGCAGCCAAGCCGCACAGGGGAGGCAGTTCTTC.

The chain has TRBV12-3 or TRBV12-4 and TRBJ1-1, with D perhaps matching TRBD1 (6 bases). The V end lost 10 bases, the J end lost 1 base, and 13 bases lay between the germline ends. CDR3 size: 13 residues. The CDR3 DNA follows: TGTGCCAACACAGGGTTGGCGAACACTGAAGCTTTCTTT. Translated, it gives CANTGLANTEAFF.

The V gene is TRBV5-1, the J gene TRBJ2-1, with TRBD2 matching over 9 bases. Trimming took 0 bases from V and 4 from J; bases not matched to a gene: 5. The CDR3 spans 16 residues. Germline CDR1 SGHRS, CDR2 YFSETQ. Here the CDR3 DNA reads TGCGCCAGCAGCTTGGCCGGAGCGGGGGGTTACAATGAGCAGTTCTTC. It specifies CASSLAGAGGYNEQFF.

The CDR3 loop reads CASSPQGTENTGELFF. Written as DNA, the CDR3 is TGTGCCAGCAGCCCCCAGGGGACAGAGAACACCGGGGAGCTGTTTTTT. This rearrangement joins TRBV11-3 to TRBJ2-2; TRBD1 aligns across 7 bases. With V trimmed by 5 bases and J by 1 base, 7 bases remained unmatched. This CDR3 is 16 amino acids long. Per the germline V gene, CDR1 is SGHNT and CDR2 is YENEEA.

The chain carries TRBV4-1 and TRBJ1-6; D is unclear. Germline CDR1 is MGHRA and CDR2 is YSYEKL. The length of the CDR3 is 15 residues. V lost 4 bases and J 10 bases, leaving 17 bases between the germline ends. CDR3 sequence: CASSRPGYPQSPLHF. The CDR3 DNA reads TGCGCCAGCAGCCGCCCGGGGTATCCCCAATCACCCCTCCACTTT.

The J gene is TRBJ2-6, the V gene TRBV5-1; TRBD1 matches at 8 bases. The germline CDR1 and CDR2 sequences are SGHRS and YFSETQ. With V trimmed by 0 bases and J by 0 bases, 5 bases remained unmatched. This CDR3 spans 18 amino acids. This chain's CDR3 is CASSLAGQAHSGANVLTF. In nucleotides, the CDR3 is TGCGCCAGCAGCTTGGCGGGACAGGCCCACTCTGGGGCCAACGTCCTGACTTTC.

This clone was observed a single time. This chain uses TRBV19 with TRBJ2-2; no reliable D call. Trimming cost V 3 bases and J 9 bases, with 26 bases left between them. CDR3 length: 18 residues. In germline, CDR1 is LNHDA, CDR2 SQIVND (reference sequence). The CDR3 is CASSIENMRFDGRRELFF. CDR3 bases: TGTGCCAGTAGTATTGAGAACATGCGGTTCGACGGTAGACGGGAGCTGTTTTTT.

Ten or more counts support this clone. V and J are TRBV4-2 and TRBJ2-3; D remains ambiguous. Trimming took off 0 bases at V and 2 bases at J, with 9 bases between the two ends. This CDR3 has 15 residues. Germline V CDR1 and CDR2: LGHNA, YNFKEQ. CDR3 nucleotides: TGTGCCAGCAGCCAAGACCGGAGAACCACAGATACGCAGTATTTT. Translated, it gives CASSQDRRTTDTQYF.

The chain couples TRBV13 to TRBJ2-2, with D perhaps TRBD2 (6 bases). V shed 2 bases and J shed 6 bases, with 19 bases lying between them. The CDR3 totals 17 residues. Germline V lookup: CDR1 PRHDT, CDR2 FYEKMQ (reference sequence). The CDR3 region has the DNA TGTGCCAGCAGCTTACGCAAGGCGGGGCGGGGTGCCGGGGAGCTGTTTTTT. This gives the protein CASSLRKAGRGAGELFF.

The DNA of the CDR3 is TGTGCCAGTAACATTCAAGGGGGGGCAAATGAGCAGTTCTTC. This codes for CASNIQGGANEQFF. J is TRBJ2-1 and V is TRBV19; D possibly corresponds to TRBD2 (7 bases). This CDR3 comprises 14 residues. CDR1 is LNHDA, CDR2 SQIVND, per germline (reference sequence). The V gene lost 7 bases and the J gene lost 7 bases, with 17 bases spanning the gap.

V is TRBV4-1 and J is TRBJ1-6, with D unclear. Trimming stripped 0 bases from V and 4 bases from J, with 4 bases between. The CDR3 totals 14 residues. From germline, CDR1 is MGHRA and CDR2 YSYEKL. CDR3 bases: TGCGCCAGCAGCCAAGAACAGTATAATTCACCCCTCCACTTT. Protein sequence: CASSQEQYNSPLHF.

This chain connects TRBV7-2 to TRBJ1-1; D remains unclear. There are 13 residues in the CDR3. Per germline, CDR1 SGHTA and CDR2 FQGNSA. V was pared by 3 bases and J by 1 base, with 6 bases between. The CDR3 region is CASSLSRNTEAFF. CDR3 coding DNA: TGTGCCAGCAGCTTGAGCCGGAACACTGAAGCTTTCTTT.

The gene calls are TRBV7-3 and TRBJ2-1; D unclear. Trimming shortened V by 2 bases and J by 2 bases, and 10 bases separated the two germline ends. The CDR3 is made up of 15 amino acids. The germline V gene encodes CDR1 SGHTA and CDR2 FQGTGA. CDR3 region: CASSLDPRAYNEQFF. The CDR3 bases are TGTGCCAGCAGCTTAGATCCCCGGGCCTACAATGAGCAGTTCTTC.

The chain recombines TRBV5-1 with TRBJ1-4; TRBD1 is a possible D gene (6 bases). The V and J ends lost 4 bases and 13 bases respectively, with 20 bases between them. In germline, CDR1 is SGHRS, CDR2 YFSETQ. The CDR3 has 14 amino acids. CDR3 residues: CASSPWTSSGALFF. In DNA, the CDR3 is TGCGCCAGCAGCCCGTGGACCTCCTCAGGGGCACTGTTTTTT.

This chain links TRBV27 with TRBJ1-1, with a possible D match to TRBD1 (6 bases). Looked up from germline, CDR1 is MNHEY and CDR2 is SMNVEV (reference sequence). The CDR3 totals 15 residues. Trimming pared 5 bases from V and 4 bases from J, leaving 17 bases between. The CDR3 sequence: CASSGGKGVSTEAFF. The CDR3 DNA follows: TGTGCCAGCAGTGGGGGCAAGGGGGTCTCCACTGAAGCTTTCTTT.

V gene TRBV5-1 combines with J gene TRBJ1-1; the D gene is possibly TRBD1 (5 bases). The germline V gene encodes CDR1 SGHRS and CDR2 YFSETQ. V lost 0 bases to trimming and J lost 8 bases, with 14 bases between them. The CDR3 loop spans 14 amino acids. DNA of the CDR3: TGCGCCAGCAGCTTGGACAGGACCGCTTTAGAAGCTTTCTTT. Protein product: CASSLDRTALEAFF.

The rearrangement joins TRBV2 to TRBJ2-2; weak D call: TRBD1 (5 bases). CDR1 is SNHLY and CDR2 is FYNNEI in the germline V gene. The CDR3 length is 15 residues. V shed 2 bases and J shed 1 base, with 8 bases lying between them. CDR3 sequence (DNA): TGTGCCAGCAGTGAATGGCAGGGGAACACCGGGGAGCTGTTTTTT. It yields the protein CASSEWQGNTGELFF.

The J gene is TRBJ1-3, the V gene TRBV7-9; D might be TRBD1 (5 bases). CDR1 is SEHNR, CDR2 FQNEAQ, per germline (reference sequence). Trimming cost V 5 bases and J 3 bases, with 14 bases left between them. The CDR3 runs to 15 residues. The CDR3 here is CASSPAPGLGNTIYF. In DNA, the CDR3 is TGTGCCAGCAGCCCCGCCCCGGGACTTGGAAACACCATATATTTT.

This clone occurred once. The rearrangement uses TRBV9 and TRBJ1-4; maybe TRBD1 (6 bases). CDR3 length: 15 amino acids. V was cut by 4 bases and J by 4 bases, with 14 bases left in between. Germline V gene data show CDR1 as SGDLS and CDR2 as YYNGEE. The CDR3 here is CASSTHTGLNEKLFF. For the CDR3, the DNA is TGTGCCAGCAGCACTCATACAGGGCTTAATGAAAAACTGTTTTTT.